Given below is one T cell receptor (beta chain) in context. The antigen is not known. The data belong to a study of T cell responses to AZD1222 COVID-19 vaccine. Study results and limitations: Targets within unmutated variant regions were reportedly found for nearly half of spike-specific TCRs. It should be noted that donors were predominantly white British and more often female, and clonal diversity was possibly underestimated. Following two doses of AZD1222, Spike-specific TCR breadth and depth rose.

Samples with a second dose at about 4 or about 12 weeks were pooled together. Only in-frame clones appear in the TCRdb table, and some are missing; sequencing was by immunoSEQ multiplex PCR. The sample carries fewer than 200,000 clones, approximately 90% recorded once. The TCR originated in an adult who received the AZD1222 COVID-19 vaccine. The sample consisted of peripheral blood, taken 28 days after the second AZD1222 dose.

In DNA form, the CDR3 reads TGTGCCAGTAGTATGGCGGCCCGTGGACAGGGCCGAAGTAGAGATACGCAGTATTTT. Translating it yields CASSMAARGQGRSRDTQYF. This chain uses TRBV19 with TRBJ2-3, with 8 bases that match TRBD1. Germline CDR1 is LNHDA and CDR2 is SQIVND (reference sequence). The J segment lost 5 bases and the V segment lost 3 bases, leaving 19 bases of the junction unmatched. CDR3 size: 19 residues.